The count of the clone carrying this T cell receptor (beta chain) is one. Antigen specificity is unknown. This sample is drawn from a study of shared clonotypes between healthy human individuals. Study-wide results and caveats: Having only a few donors restricted how much genetic and exposure-history diversity was captured.

V dropped 1 base and J dropped 5 bases, with 11 bases sitting between them. CDR1 is LGHNA and CDR2 is YSLEER in the germline V gene. The CDR3 runs 14 residues. The table came from immunoSEQ multiplex PCR; TCRdb's copy has only in-frame clones and leaves some out. Altogether over a million clones are present, 70% to 80% being singletons, with the ten largest covering more than 0.45%. The origin of this receptor is a man between 18 and 29 years old in good health. Some clones in this sample may be carry-over from other donors' samples. The gene calls are TRBV4-3 and TRBJ1-2, with unresolved D. Sequencing used memory CD4+ T cells from PBMCs. Subset specified: CD45RA-negative fraction. The CDR3 protein is CASSQGFAEYGYTF. The CDR3 region has the DNA TGCGCCAGCAGCCAAGGGTTCGCAGAATATGGCTACACCTTC.